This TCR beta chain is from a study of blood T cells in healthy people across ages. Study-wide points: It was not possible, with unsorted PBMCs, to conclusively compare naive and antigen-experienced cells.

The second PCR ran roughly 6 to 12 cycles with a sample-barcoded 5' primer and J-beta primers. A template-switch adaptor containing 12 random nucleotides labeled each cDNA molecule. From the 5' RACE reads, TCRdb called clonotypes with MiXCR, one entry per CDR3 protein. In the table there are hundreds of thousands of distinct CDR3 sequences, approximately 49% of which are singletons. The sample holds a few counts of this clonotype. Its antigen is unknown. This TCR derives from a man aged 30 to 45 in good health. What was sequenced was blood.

The CDR3 reads CASRATGGSYEQYF. The CDR3 region has the DNA TGTGCCAGCAGGGCGACAGGGGGCTCCTACGAGCAGTACTTC. The chain is built from TRBV28 and TRBJ2-7; 9 nucleotides match TRBD1. The CDR3 totals 14 residues. CDR1 MDHEN and CDR2 SYDVKM come from the germline V gene. Losses at the gene ends were 6 bases for V and 0 bases for J; bases not matched to a gene: 3.